These 19 T cell receptor beta chains were sequenced from one sample in a study of cytomegalovirus exposure and HLA in healthy donors. Clones were sequenced by immunoSEQ multiplex PCR, and TCRdb holds only the in-frame ones, with some missing. The sample lists about 110,000 clones; about 88% were seen once. The material sequenced was PBMCs. Every receptor here comes from a woman aged 18-30 years in good health and CMV-seropositive.

This clone appeared a few times. V is TRBV28 and J is TRBJ2-2; a possible D gene is TRBD1 (5 bases). The germline V and J ends were trimmed by 6 bases and 2 bases, with 16 bases remaining between them. CDR1 is MDHEN and CDR2 is SYDVKM in the germline V gene. The length of the CDR3 is 16 residues. In nucleotides, the CDR3 is TGTGCCAGCAGGATAGACAGTTCTCTCAACACCGGGGAGCTGTTTTTT. Its translation: CASRIDSSLNTGELFF.

J is TRBJ1-3 and V is TRBV2, with 10 bases lining up with TRBD1. Germline lookup yields CDR1 SNHLY and CDR2 FYNNEI. V lost 5 bases, J lost 4 bases, and 5 bases stayed unmatched. This CDR3 is 15 amino acids long. CDR3 nucleotide sequence: TGTGCCAGCAGTAGCCAGACAGGGGGCGGAAACACCATATATTTT. It encodes CASSSQTGGGNTIYF.

The CDR3 protein is CASSPRHDANTGELFF. The DNA of the CDR3 is TGTGCCAGCAGCCCCAGACACGACGCGAACACCGGGGAGCTGTTTTTT. V and J are TRBV4-2 and TRBJ2-2; D gene ambiguous. The V gene's germline CDR1 is LGHNA and CDR2 YNFKEQ. V was trimmed by 4 bases and J by 0 bases, leaving 12 bases between them. The CDR3 has 16 residues.

The chain is built from TRBV11-2 and TRBJ2-7, with TRBD2 matching 7 bases. Germline lookup yields CDR1 SGHAT and CDR2 FQNNGV. This CDR3 comprises 15 residues. The J segment lost 1 base and the V segment lost 5 bases, leaving 8 bases of the junction unmatched. CDR3 DNA: TGTGCCAGCAGCGCCGGGCTAGCGGCATCCTACGAGCAGTACTTC. Protein product: CASSAGLAASYEQYF.

V gene TRBV6-1 combines with J gene TRBJ1-6, with D possibly matching TRBD1 (5 bases). The ends were cut back, 0 bases at V and 7 bases at J, with 10 bases in the middle. Germline CDR1 MNHNS, CDR2 SASEGT. The CDR3 runs 15 residues. The CDR3 DNA follows: TGTGCCAGCAGTGAAGCAAGGGGTGTGAATTCACCCCTCCACTTT. It yields the protein CASSEARGVNSPLHF.

The chain joins TRBV5-4 to TRBJ2-7; TRBD1 matches 10 bases. V lost 0 bases to trimming and J lost 6 bases; unmatched junction nucleotides: 9. This CDR3 is 16 amino acids long. CDR1 SGHNT and CDR2 YYREEE come from the germline V gene (reference sequence). The CDR3 loop reads CASSLGGQGSPGEQYV. The CDR3 bases are TGTGCCAGCAGCTTGGGGGGACAGGGGAGTCCAGGCGAGCAGTACGTC.

The CDR3 sequence: CASSLTGENSPLHF. DNA of the CDR3: TGTGCCAGCAGCTTGACGGGGGAGAATTCACCCCTCCACTTT. J is TRBJ1-6 and V is TRBV5-5, with a tentative D call TRBD1 (5 bases). CDR3 length: 14 amino acids. Germline V gene data show CDR1 as SGHKS and CDR2 as YYEKEE (reference sequence). V was pared by 1 base and J by 7 bases, with 9 bases between.

The chain uses TRBV15 and TRBJ1-2; TRBD1 agrees at 9 bases. This CDR3 region has 19 residues. The V segment lost 5 bases and the J segment 6 bases; nucleotides outside the gene matches: 22. Germline CDR1 is LNHNV and CDR2 is YYDKDF (reference sequence). The DNA of the CDR3 is TGTGCCACCAGCCCTACCCTTTCCGGGACAGGGATGGGGGTACATGGCTACACCTTC. Protein sequence: CATSPTLSGTGMGVHGYTF.

This sequence joins TRBV7-9 and TRBJ1-2; D gene ambiguous. The CDR3 runs to 15 residues. The germline V gene has CDR1 SEHNR and CDR2 FQNEAQ (reference sequence). V lost 5 bases and J 1 base, leaving 14 bases between the germline ends. The CDR3 DNA sequence: TGTGCCAGCAGCCAGATCTACAGTGATAACTATGGCTACACCTTC. It is translated as CASSQIYSDNYGYTF.

The rearrangement uses TRBV29-1 and TRBJ2-1, with 11 bases that match TRBD1. Germline CDR1 SQVTM, CDR2 ANQGSEA. Trimming at V came to 7 bases and at J to 6 bases, leaving 8 bases not matched to a gene. The CDR3 extends over 14 amino acids. This chain's CDR3 is CSAIGQGAGNEQFF. The CDR3 DNA sequence: TGCAGCGCGATAGGACAGGGGGCTGGCAATGAGCAGTTCTTC.

The chain employs TRBV7-2 and TRBJ1-1; D gene ambiguous. This CDR3 is built from 13 residues. V lost 3 bases and J 0 bases, leaving 5 bases between the germline ends. CDR1 and CDR2 from the germline V gene are SGHTA and FQGNSA. CDR3 coding DNA: TGTGCCAGCAGCTTCAACATGAACACTGAAGCTTTCTTT. Amino acid sequence: CASSFNMNTEAFF. Supplemented by reference TRBV7-2 and TRBJ1-1, the full variable domain reads GAGVSQSPSNKVTEKGKDVELRCDPISGHTALYWYRQSLGQGLEFLIYFQGNSAPDKSGLPSDRFSAERTGGSVSTLTIQRTQQEDSAVYLCASSFNMNTEAFFGQGTRLTVV.

V gene TRBV28 combines with J gene TRBJ2-1; D is perhaps TRBD2 (6 bases). V was pared by 8 bases and J by 3 bases, with 14 bases between. Germline V CDR1 and CDR2: MDHEN, SYDVKM. The CDR3 length is 14 residues. The CDR3 DNA follows: TGTGCCAGCGGGTTAAGGGGACTCTACAATGAGCAGTTCTTC. It translates to CASGLRGLYNEQFF.

The chain links TRBV27 to TRBJ2-7; 9 positions agree with TRBD1. CDR3 length: 16 amino acids. V shed 4 bases, J shed 0 bases, and the junction held 7 bases outside the gene matches. CDR1 MNHEY and CDR2 SMNVEV come from the germline V gene (reference sequence). The CDR3 DNA follows: TGTGCCAGCAGTTCCAGGACAGGGGTGAGCTCCTACGAGCAGTACGTC. Encoded protein: CASSSRTGVSSYEQYV.

The chain is built from TRBV19 and TRBJ2-2, with TRBD1 as a possible D gene (6 bases). The CDR3 loop spans 11 amino acids. In germline, CDR1 is LNHDA, CDR2 SQIVND (reference sequence). With 8 bases removed from V and 7 bases from J, the gap between germline ends came to 8 bases. The CDR3 coding sequence is TGTGCCAGTTCAGGGGTCGGGGAGCTGTTTTTT. Protein sequence: CASSGVGELFF. Drawing the rest from reference TRBV19 and TRBJ2-2, the complete variable domain is DGGITQSPKYLFRKEGQNVTLSCEQNLNHDAMYWYRQDPGQGLRLIYYSQIVNDFQKGDIAEGYSVSREKKESFPLTVTSAQKNPTAFYLCASSGVGELFFGEGSRLTVL.

This chain joins TRBV6-1 and TRBJ1-5; no clear D gene. V was trimmed by 10 bases and J by 4 bases, leaving 17 bases between them. Germline V gene data show CDR1 as MNHNS and CDR2 as SASEGT. The CDR3 consists of 14 residues. In DNA form, the CDR3 reads TGTGCCATCATGGAGGGCTTCGGGAATCAGCCCCAGCATTTT. Translation gives CAIMEGFGNQPQHF.

J is TRBJ1-5 and V is TRBV7-8; 10 nucleotides match TRBD1. The CDR3 runs to 17 residues. V trimming: 5 bases; J trimming: 1 base; junction bases outside the gene matches: 8. The germline V gene has CDR1 SGHVS and CDR2 FQNEAQ. For the CDR3, the DNA is TGTGCCAGCAGCACTCGACAGGGGGCATCGAGCAATCAGCCCCAGCATTTT. This codes for CASSTRQGASSNQPQHF.

CDR3 bases: TGCGCCAGCAGCCTGACAGAGAATGAAAAACTGTTTTTT. Its translation: CASSLTENEKLFF. This chain uses TRBV4-1 with TRBJ1-4; D is perhaps TRBD1 (5 bases). Germline V CDR1 and CDR2: MGHRA, YSYEKL. CDR3 length equals 13 residues. Trimming pared 4 bases from V and 5 bases from J, leaving 8 bases between.

This clone has just a few counts. The CDR3 region is CASSEKGYEQYV. The DNA for the CDR3 is TGCGCCAGCAGTGAAAAGGGGTACGAGCAGTACGTC. V gene TRBV10-2 combines with J gene TRBJ2-7; a possible D gene is TRBD1 (5 bases). Trimming pared 3 bases from V and 4 bases from J, leaving 7 bases between. CDR3 length: 12 residues. From germline, CDR1 is WSHSY and CDR2 SAAADI.

The rearrangement joins TRBV4-3 to TRBJ1-1; D is uncertain. The germline gives CDR1 LGHNA, CDR2 YSLEER. The CDR3 is 15 amino acids. Trimming left V 1 base short and J 3 bases short, with 12 bases between. CDR3 in DNA: TGCGCCAGCAGCCAAGGGTGGGCTTTGGACACTGAAGCTTTCTTT. It encodes CASSQGWALDTEAFF.